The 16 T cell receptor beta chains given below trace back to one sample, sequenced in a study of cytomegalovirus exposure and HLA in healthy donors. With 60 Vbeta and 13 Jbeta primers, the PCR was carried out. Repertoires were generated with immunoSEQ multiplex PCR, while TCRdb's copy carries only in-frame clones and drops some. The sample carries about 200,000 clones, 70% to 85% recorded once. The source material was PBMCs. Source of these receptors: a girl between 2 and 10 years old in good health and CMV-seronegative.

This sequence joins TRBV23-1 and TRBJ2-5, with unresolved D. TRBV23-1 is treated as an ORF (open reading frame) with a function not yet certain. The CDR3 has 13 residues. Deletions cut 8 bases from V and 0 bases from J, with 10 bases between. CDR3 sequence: CASGHPNQETQYF. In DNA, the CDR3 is TGCGCCAGCGGGCACCCAAACCAAGAGACCCAGTACTTC.

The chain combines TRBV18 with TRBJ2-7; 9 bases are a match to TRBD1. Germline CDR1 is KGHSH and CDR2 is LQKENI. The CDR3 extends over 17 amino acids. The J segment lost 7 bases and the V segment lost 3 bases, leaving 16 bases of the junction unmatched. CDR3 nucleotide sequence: TGTGCCAGCTCACCCGGGACAGGGTATTTCTTATCGTGGGAGCAGTACTTC. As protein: CASSPGTGYFLSWEQYF.

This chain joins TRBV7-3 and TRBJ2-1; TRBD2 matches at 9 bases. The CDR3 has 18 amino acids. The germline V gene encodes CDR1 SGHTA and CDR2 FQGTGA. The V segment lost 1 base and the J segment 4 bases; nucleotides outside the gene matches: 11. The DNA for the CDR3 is TGTGCCAGCAGCTTAAGTCCAGCGGGGGGCCTTAGTTACAATGAGCAGTTCTTC. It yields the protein CASSLSPAGGLSYNEQFF.

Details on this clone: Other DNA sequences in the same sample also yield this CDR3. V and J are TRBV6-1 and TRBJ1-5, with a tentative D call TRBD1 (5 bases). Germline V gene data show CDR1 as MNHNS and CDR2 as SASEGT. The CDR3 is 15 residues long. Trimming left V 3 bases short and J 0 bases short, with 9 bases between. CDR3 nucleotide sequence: TGTGCCAGCAGTGAGCGGGGGGTTAGCAATCAGCCCCAGCATTTT. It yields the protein CASSERGVSNQPQHF.

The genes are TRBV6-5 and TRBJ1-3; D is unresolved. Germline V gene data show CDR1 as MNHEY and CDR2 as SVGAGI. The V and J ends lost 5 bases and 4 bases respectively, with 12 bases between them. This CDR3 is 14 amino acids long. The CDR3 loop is CASSRGNLGNTIYF. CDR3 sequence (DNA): TGTGCCAGCAGTCGGGGAAACCTCGGAAACACCATATATTTT.

The CDR3 protein is CASSRDSYEQYF. The CDR3 DNA follows: TGTGCCAGCAGTCGGGACAGCTACGAGCAGTACTTC. J is TRBJ2-7 and V is TRBV6-6; 7 bases line up with TRBD1. Germline V gene data show CDR1 as MNHNY and CDR2 as SVGAGI (reference sequence). Trimming removed 5 bases from V and 3 bases from J; junction bases left unmatched: 1. This CDR3 has 12 residues.

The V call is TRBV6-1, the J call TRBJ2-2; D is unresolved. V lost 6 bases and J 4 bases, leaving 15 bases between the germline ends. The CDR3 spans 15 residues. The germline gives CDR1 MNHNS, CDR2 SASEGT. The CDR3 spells CASRAVSPGTGELFF. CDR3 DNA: TGTGCCAGCAGGGCTGTCAGCCCGGGCACCGGGGAGCTGTTTTTT.

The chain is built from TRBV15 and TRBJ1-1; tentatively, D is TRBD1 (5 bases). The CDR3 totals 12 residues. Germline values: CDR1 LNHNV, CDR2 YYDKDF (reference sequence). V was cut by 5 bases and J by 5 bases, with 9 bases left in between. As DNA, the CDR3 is TGTGCCACCAGCGCGGGGCAGACTGAAGCTTTCTTT. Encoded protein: CATSAGQTEAFF.

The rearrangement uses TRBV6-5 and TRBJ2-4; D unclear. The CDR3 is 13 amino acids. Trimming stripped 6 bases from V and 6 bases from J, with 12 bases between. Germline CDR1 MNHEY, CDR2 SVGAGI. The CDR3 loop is CASSRGDVNIQYF. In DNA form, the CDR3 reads TGTGCCAGCAGCAGAGGAGATGTAAACATTCAGTACTTC.

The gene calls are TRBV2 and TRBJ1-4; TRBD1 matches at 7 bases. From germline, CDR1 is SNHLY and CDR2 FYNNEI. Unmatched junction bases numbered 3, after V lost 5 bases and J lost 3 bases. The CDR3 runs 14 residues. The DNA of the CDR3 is TGTGCCAGCAGTTACAGGGGAGCTAATGAAAAACTGTTTTTT. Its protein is CASSYRGANEKLFF. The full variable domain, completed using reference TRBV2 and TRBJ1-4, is EPEVTQTPSHQVTQMGQEVILRCVPISNHLYFYWYRQILGQKVEFLVSFYNNEISEKSEIFDDQFSVERPDGSNFTLKIRSTKLEDSAMYFCASSYRGANEKLFFGSGTQLSVL.

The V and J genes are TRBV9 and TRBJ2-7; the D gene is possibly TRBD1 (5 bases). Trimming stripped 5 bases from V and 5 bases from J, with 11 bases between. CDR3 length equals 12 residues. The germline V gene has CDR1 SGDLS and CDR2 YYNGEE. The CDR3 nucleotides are TGTGCCAGCAGAGGGGTGGGGAACGAGCAGTACTTC. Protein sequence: CASRGVGNEQYF.

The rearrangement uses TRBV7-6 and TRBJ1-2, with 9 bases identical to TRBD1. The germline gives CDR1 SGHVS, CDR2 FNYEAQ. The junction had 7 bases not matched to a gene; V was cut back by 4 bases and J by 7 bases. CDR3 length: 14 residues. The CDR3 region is CASSSSDRGPGYTF. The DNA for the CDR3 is TGTGCCAGCAGCTCCTCGGACAGGGGCCCTGGCTACACCTTC.

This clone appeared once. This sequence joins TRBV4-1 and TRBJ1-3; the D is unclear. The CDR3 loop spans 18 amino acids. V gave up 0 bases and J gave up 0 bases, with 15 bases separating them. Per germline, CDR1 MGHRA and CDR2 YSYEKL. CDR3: CASSQEVQRINSGNTIYF. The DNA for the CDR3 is TGCGCCAGCAGCCAAGAGGTACAGAGAATAAACTCTGGAAACACCATATATTTT.

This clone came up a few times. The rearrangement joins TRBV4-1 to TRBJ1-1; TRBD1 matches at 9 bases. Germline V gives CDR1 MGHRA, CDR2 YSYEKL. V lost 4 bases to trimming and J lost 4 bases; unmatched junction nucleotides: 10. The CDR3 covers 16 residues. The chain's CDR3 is CASSPSPQGAVTEAFF. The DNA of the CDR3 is TGCGCCAGCAGCCCCAGCCCACAGGGGGCGGTCACTGAAGCTTTCTTT.

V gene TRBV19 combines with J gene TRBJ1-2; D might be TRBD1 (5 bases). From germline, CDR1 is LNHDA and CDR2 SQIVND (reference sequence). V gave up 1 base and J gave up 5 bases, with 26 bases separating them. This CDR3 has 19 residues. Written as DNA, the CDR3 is TGTGCCAGTAGTATAGCCCCGATGGGGCCGGAGGGATCGGTATATGGCTACACCTTC. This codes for CASSIAPMGPEGSVYGYTF.

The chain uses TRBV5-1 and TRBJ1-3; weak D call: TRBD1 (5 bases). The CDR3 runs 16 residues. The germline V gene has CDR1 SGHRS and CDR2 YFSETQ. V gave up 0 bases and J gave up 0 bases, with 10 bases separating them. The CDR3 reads CASSLVVQASGNTIYF. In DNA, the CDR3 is TGCGCCAGCAGCTTGGTGGTACAGGCCTCTGGAAACACCATATATTTT.